The 15 T cell receptor beta chains given below trace back to one sample, sequenced in a study of blood T cell repertoires in COVID-19 (dated by TCRdb to 2019 to 2021). The library was produced with the immunoSEQ multiplex PCR assay. What TCRdb holds here is the immuneACCESS table cut down to in-frame rearrangements. Part of the clones is not present; checked against another copy, under half of the missing clones reflect an unresolved V gene, and the others are unexplained. Present in this sample are 200,000 or so clones, almost 80% of which were seen just once. The ten biggest clones cover around a sixth of the sample. The material sequenced was peripheral blood. Receptors originate from a man aged 55 to 70 with active or convalescent COVID-19.

This clone was counted a few times. The chain carries TRBV2 and TRBJ2-3; a weak D match, TRBD2 (6 bases). The CDR3 is 14 residues long. Trimming removed 2 bases from V and 1 base from J, with 7 bases in between. Germline V gene data show CDR1 as SNHLY and CDR2 as FYNNEI. The CDR3, as DNA: TGTGCCAGCAGTGAAAGGAGGGGCACAGATACGCAGTATTTT. It encodes CASSERRGTDTQYF.

The chain joins TRBV5-1 to TRBJ1-1; TRBD1 agrees at 8 bases. Germline CDR1 reads SGHRS; CDR2 reads YFSETQ. After removal of 0 bases from V and 3 bases from J, the junction contained 10 bases not matched to a gene. CDR3 length: 17 amino acids. The CDR3 loop is CASSLAPQGAGDTEAFF. CDR3 DNA sequence: TGCGCCAGCAGCTTGGCGCCCCAGGGGGCGGGTGACACTGAAGCTTTCTTT.

In this sample, this clone turned up once. This sequence joins TRBV15 and TRBJ2-1; 11 positions match TRBD2. This CDR3 contains 16 residues. After removal of 4 bases from V and 2 bases from J, the junction contained 4 bases not matched to a gene. Germline CDR1 is LNHNV and CDR2 is YYDKDF (reference sequence). In DNA form, the CDR3 reads TGTGCCACCAGCATCCTACTAGCGGGGGCCTACAATGAGCAGTTCTTC. Translation gives CATSILLAGAYNEQFF.

The V call is TRBV24-1, the J call TRBJ2-5, with 11 bases matching TRBD1. The CDR3 sequence is 16 residues long. Germline CDR1 is KGHDR and CDR2 is SFDVKD. V lost 3 bases and J lost 4; bases outside the gene matches: 6. For the CDR3, the DNA is TGTGCCACCAGTGATCCAGGACAGGGGGCTCCAGAGACCCAGTACTTC. Protein: CATSDPGQGAPETQYF.

For this clone: Other DNA sequences in the same sample also yield this CDR3. V is TRBV12-3 or TRBV12-4 and J is TRBJ2-7, with D tentatively TRBD2 (6 bases). CDR3 length equals 11 residues. V was trimmed by 3 bases and J by 6 bases, leaving 6 bases between them. CDR3 loop: CASSLGGEQYF. The CDR3 DNA follows: TGTGCCAGCAGTTTGGGGGGCGAGCAGTACTTC.

The chain is built from TRBV19 and TRBJ2-2; TRBD1 aligns across 11 bases. The CDR3 is 17 amino acids. Trimming at V came to 1 base and at J to 3 bases, leaving 4 bases not matched to a gene. Germline CDR1 and CDR2: LNHDA and SQIVND (reference sequence). The CDR3 region is CASSIARDRGDTGELFF. The CDR3 nucleotides read TGTGCCAGTAGTATAGCCCGGGACAGGGGGGACACCGGGGAGCTGTTTTTT. Filled out from reference TRBV19 and TRBJ2-2, the complete variable domain reads DGGITQSPKYLFRKEGQNVTLSCEQNLNHDAMYWYRQDPGQGLRLIYYSQIVNDFQKGDIAEGYSVSREKKESFPLTVTSAQKNPTAFYLCASSIARDRGDTGELFFGEGSRLTVL.

The chain couples TRBV3-1 (or the pseudogene TRBV3-2) to TRBJ1-5; D might be TRBD1 (6 bases). Deletions cut 1 base from V and 7 bases from J, with 14 bases between. Per germline, CDR1 LGHDT and CDR2 YNNKEL (reference sequence). The CDR3 loop spans 15 amino acids. The CDR3: CASSQGRQGNQPQHF. CDR3 DNA sequence: TGTGCCAGCAGCCAAGGTCGCCAGGGGAACCAGCCCCAGCATTTT.

There are a few counts of this clone. The chain links TRBV20-1 to TRBJ1-4; 7 bases are shared with TRBD1. The CDR3 has 11 residues. V trimming: 6 bases; J trimming: 14 bases; junction bases outside the gene matches: 9. CDR1 DFQATT and CDR2 SNEGSKA come from the germline V gene (reference sequence). Here the CDR3 reads CSAKSGQTLFF. The CDR3 DNA is TGCAGTGCCAAATCGGGACAGACGCTGTTTTTT.

The chain recombines TRBV5-4 with TRBJ2-1; 7 nucleotides agree with TRBD2. The trim removed 5 bases at V and 0 bases at J, leaving 5 bases unmatched. Germline CDR1 reads SGHNT; CDR2 reads YYREEE (reference sequence). This CDR3 has 15 amino acids. Here the CDR3 DNA reads TGTGCCAGCAGGCCCGGGGACTACTCCTACAATGAGCAGTTCTTC. It encodes CASRPGDYSYNEQFF.

The chain uses TRBV9 and TRBJ1-3; D unclear. This CDR3 contains 13 residues. Germline values: CDR1 SGDLS, CDR2 YYNGEE. With 3 bases removed from V and 3 bases from J, the gap between germline ends came to 7 bases. The CDR3: CASSDGFGNTIYF. The CDR3 region has the DNA TGTGCCAGCAGCGATGGCTTTGGAAACACCATATATTTT.

This sequence joins TRBV6-5 and TRBJ1-5; D might be TRBD1 (5 bases). This CDR3 has 13 residues. Germline CDR1 and CDR2: MNHEY and SVGAGI. Trimming removed 6 bases from V and 7 bases from J, with 13 bases in between. The CDR3 protein is CASRGPGNQPQHF. The CDR3 DNA reads TGTGCCAGCAGAGGCCCAGGGAACCAGCCCCAGCATTTT.

The CDR3 sequence: CASSIRRGRKTEAFF. CDR3 nucleotides: TGTGCCAGTAGTATTCGGAGGGGCCGGAAAACTGAAGCTTTCTTT. The chain couples TRBV19 to TRBJ1-1; TRBD1 might be the D (5 bases). CDR3 length: 15 residues. The germline gives CDR1 LNHDA, CDR2 SQIVND (reference sequence). Trimming cost V 3 bases and J 5 bases, with 16 bases left between them.

The chain uses TRBV19 and TRBJ2-1; 13 bases align to TRBD2. The CDR3 has 15 amino acids. CDR1 is LNHDA, CDR2 SQIVND, per germline (reference sequence). V was clipped by 5 bases and J by 9 bases; unmatched bases: 7. This CDR3 reads CASSPRTSGRGEQFF. The CDR3 DNA reads as TGTGCCAGTAGTCCAAGAACTAGCGGGAGGGGTGAGCAGTTCTTC.

This clone was counted only a few times. This chain connects TRBV4-3 to TRBJ2-2, with TRBD2 identical over 7 bases. The CDR3 runs to 16 residues. Germline V lookup: CDR1 LGHNA, CDR2 YSLEER. Trimming took 6 bases from V and 2 from J; bases not matched to a gene: 9. The CDR3 spells CASRRGAGSNTGELFF. In DNA form, the CDR3 reads TGCGCCAGCAGACGTGGAGCGGGATCTAACACCGGGGAGCTGTTTTTT.

This clone was counted at least ten times. This chain links TRBV7-9 with TRBJ1-2; 9 nucleotides line up with TRBD1. The CDR3 covers 15 residues. CDR1 is SEHNR, CDR2 FQNEAQ, per germline (reference sequence). The J segment lost 4 bases and the V segment lost 4 bases, leaving 7 bases of the junction unmatched. The CDR3 sequence: CASSYRDRVPYGYTF. The CDR3 DNA reads as TGTGCCAGCAGCTACCGGGACAGGGTTCCCTATGGCTACACCTTC.